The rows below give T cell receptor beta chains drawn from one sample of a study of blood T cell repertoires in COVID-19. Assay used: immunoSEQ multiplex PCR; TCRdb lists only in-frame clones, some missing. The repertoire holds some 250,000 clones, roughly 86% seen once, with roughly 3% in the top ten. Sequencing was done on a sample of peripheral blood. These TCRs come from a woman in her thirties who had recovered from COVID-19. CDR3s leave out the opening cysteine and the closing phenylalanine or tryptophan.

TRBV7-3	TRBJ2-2	ASSLAGSNTGELF
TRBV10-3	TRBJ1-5	AISESVEEGQPQH
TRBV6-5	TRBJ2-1	ASSPEASNLYEQF
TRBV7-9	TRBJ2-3	ASSLAGGASTDTQY
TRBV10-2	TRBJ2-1	ASIQAGGSYNEQF
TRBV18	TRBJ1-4	ASSPYRGGNEKLF
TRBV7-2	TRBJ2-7	ASSLNRGYEQY
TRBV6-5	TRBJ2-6	ASRPQGTGANVLT
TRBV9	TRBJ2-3	ASSGRLAGGTDTQY
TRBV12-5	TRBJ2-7	ASGYSLGGFSYEQY
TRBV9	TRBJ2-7	ASSVGATPYEQY
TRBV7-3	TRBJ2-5	ASSFSARETQY
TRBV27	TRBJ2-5	ASSYSGGETQY
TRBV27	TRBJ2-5	ASSDVIGTAQETQY
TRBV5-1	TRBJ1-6	ASSSGASYNSPLH
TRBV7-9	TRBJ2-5	ASSSVKETQY
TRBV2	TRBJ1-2	ASSPILREMGYT
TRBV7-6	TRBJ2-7	ASSLAASGGSYEQY
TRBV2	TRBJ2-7	ASRNPVQITYEQY
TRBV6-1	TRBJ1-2	ASSEAGAANYGYT
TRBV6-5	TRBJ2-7	ASSLGVTYEQY